This T cell receptor (beta chain) was obtained from a study of cytomegalovirus exposure and HLA in healthy donors. Study-level background: A later analysis reported the 100 to 150 validation repertoires used the same platform as the approximately 660 first-cohort repertoires.

With respect to this clone: Its specificity is not known. This CDR3 is missing its conserved last phenylalanine or tryptophan, likely due to a read error. Because the CDR3's place on the DNA is in doubt, the DNA is left out and the CDR3 is given as listed by TCRdb.

Sequencing was performed with immunoSEQ multiplex PCR; in TCRdb, only in-frame clones are kept and a portion is missing. The repertoire holds 90,000 or so clones, 85% seen once, with roughly 20% in the top ten. Germline loops: CDR1 SGHNT, CDR2 YYREEE (reference sequence). Inclusive of both ends, the CDR3 amounts to 10 amino acids. Study-wide findings and caveats: Investigators reported 150 to 200 TCR beta chains as tied to cytomegalovirus.

Sequences were obtained from PBMCs. The genes are TRBV5-4 and TRBJ2-7; TRBD2, the table's D call, was not compared with the DNA. This receptor was obtained from a man between 18 and 29 years old in good health and CMV-seropositive. CDR3 region: CASTGTNYLA.